The present entry profiles one T cell receptor (beta chain) with its context. The sample belongs to a study of T cell changes during pregnancy in multiple sclerosis. The protocol was immunoSEQ multiplex PCR, while the TCRdb copy is restricted to in-frame clones and leaves out a portion. Among more than 25,000 clones listed, roughly nine tenths were seen once. Germline CDR1 reads SGHDT; CDR2 reads YYEEEE. V was clipped by 1 base and J by 6 bases, with 14 bases between them. CDR3 length: 14 amino acids. The specimen comprised peripheral blood, sampled in the first trimester of pregnancy. The receptor was isolated from a female donor in good health, enrolled as a control in a pregnancy study. The genes are TRBV5-6 and TRBJ2-7; no reliable D call. The CDR3 DNA follows: TGTGCCAGCAGCTTGCGAAGTGCGAGTTTCGAGCAGTACTTC. This sequence encodes CASSLRSASFEQYF.